The 13 T cell receptor beta chains below were found in one sample sequenced in a study of blood T cell repertoires in COVID-19. Only in-frame clones appear in the TCRdb table, and some are missing; sequencing was by immunoSEQ multiplex PCR. The sample consists of 180,000 or so clones, 86% of them appearing once. Sequencing was carried out using peripheral blood. These receptors originate from a woman aged 30 to 39 with active or convalescent COVID-19.

Here the CDR3 reads CASSSSSGILIPYEQYF. DNA for the CDR3: TGTGCCAGCAGCTCCTCTAGCGGGATTCTTATTCCCTACGAGCAGTACTTC. The chain joins TRBV7-2 to TRBJ2-7; 9 bases fit TRBD2. Per germline, CDR1 SGHTA and CDR2 FQGNSA. V trimming: 4 bases; J trimming: 2 bases; junction bases outside the gene matches: 12. This CDR3 is built from 17 residues. Together with reference TRBV7-2 and TRBJ2-7, the CDR3 gives the full variable domain: GAGVSQSPSNKVTEKGKDVELRCDPISGHTALYWYRQSLGQGLEFLIYFQGNSAPDKSGLPSDRFSAERTGGSVSTLTIQRTQQEDSAVYLCASSSSSGILIPYEQYFGPGTRLTVT.

This rearrangement joins TRBV6-5 to TRBJ2-1, with a possible D match to TRBD1 (5 bases). Germline V gene sequence: CDR1 MNHEY, CDR2 SVGAGI. The CDR3 sequence is 12 residues long. Between the trimmed V and J ends, which lost 0 bases and 9 bases, there was a span of 6 bases. The CDR3 sequence: CASSYSGLEQFF. CDR3 bases: TGTGCCAGCAGTTACTCGGGGCTTGAGCAGTTCTTC.

The chain joins TRBV19 to TRBJ2-7; no definite D call. The length of the CDR3 is 14 residues. Germline CDR1 is LNHDA and CDR2 is SQIVND (reference sequence). The V end was cut by 3 bases, the J end by 0 bases, with 9 bases between. The CDR3 sequence is CASSIMVSSYEQYF. CDR3 in DNA: TGTGCCAGTAGTATTATGGTGAGCTCCTACGAGCAGTACTTC.

V is TRBV3-1 (or the pseudogene TRBV3-2) and J is TRBJ1-5, with 9 bases that match TRBD1. Germline CDR1 is LGHDT and CDR2 is YNNKEL (reference sequence). The CDR3 runs to 14 residues. J was trimmed by 7 bases and V by 3 bases; bases with no gene match: 4. CDR3 region: CASSQGQGYQPQHF. CDR3 DNA: TGTGCCAGCAGCCAGGGACAGGGATACCAGCCCCAGCATTTT.

This chain joins TRBV6-5 and TRBJ2-2; weak D call: TRBD2 (6 bases). Germline CDR1 is MNHEY and CDR2 is SVGAGI. The CDR3 contains 14 residues. With 6 bases removed from V and 3 bases from J, the gap between germline ends came to 11 bases. This CDR3 reads CASRTLADTGELFF. CDR3 DNA: TGTGCCAGCAGAACATTAGCGGACACCGGGGAGCTGTTTTTT.

This chain joins TRBV27 and TRBJ1-1; 7 nucleotides line up with TRBD1. J lost 3 bases, V lost 1 base, and 2 bases had no gene match. The CDR3 runs 14 residues. The germline gives CDR1 MNHEY, CDR2 SMNVEV (reference sequence). For the CDR3, the DNA is TGTGCCAGCAGTTTATTCAGGGGGTACACTGAAGCTTTCTTT. Protein sequence: CASSLFRGYTEAFF.

This clone was recorded once. This CDR3 reads CASSQDQRGYTF. As DNA, the CDR3 is TGTGCCAGCAGCCAAGATCAACGGGGCTACACCTTC. The chain couples TRBV4-2 to TRBJ1-2; D is unclear. The V end was cut by 0 bases, the J end by 8 bases, with 7 bases between. Germline V lookup: CDR1 LGHNA, CDR2 YNFKEQ. The CDR3 totals 12 residues.

This clone has more than one count but fewer than ten. V is TRBV7-9 and J is TRBJ1-4, with 9 bases fitting TRBD1. Germline assignment: CDR1 SEHNR and CDR2 FQNEAQ (reference sequence). This CDR3 region has 17 residues. The V gene end was trimmed by 5 bases and the J gene end by 3 bases; junction bases not matched to a gene: 10. The CDR3 sequence: CASSQRDRAFANEKLFF. In DNA form, the CDR3 reads TGTGCCAGCAGCCAACGGGACAGGGCTTTTGCTAATGAAAAACTGTTTTTT. Full variable domain (remainder filled in from reference TRBV7-9 and TRBJ1-4): DTGVSQNPRHKITKRGQNVTFRCDPISEHNRLYWYRQTLGQGPEFLTYFQNEAQLEKSRLLSDRFSAERPKGSFSTLEIQRTEQGDSAMYLCASSQRDRAFANEKLFFGSGTQLSVL.

For this clone: The sample holds other DNA sequences that translate to the same CDR3. The chain links TRBV29-1 to TRBJ1-3; 8 positions agree with TRBD1. Germline CDR1 is SQVTM and CDR2 is ANQGSEA. V was clipped by 4 bases and J by 2 bases; unmatched bases: 1. This CDR3 has 13 residues. CDR3 residues: CSVAQGAGNTIYF. CDR3 in DNA: TGCAGCGTTGCACAGGGGGCTGGAAACACCATATATTTT.

This chain connects TRBV7-9 to TRBJ2-7; TRBD1 matches at 8 bases. V lost 2 bases and J lost 0; bases outside the gene matches: 12. This CDR3 region has 18 residues. CDR1 and CDR2 (germline): SEHNR, FQNEAQ (reference sequence). The DNA of the CDR3 is TGTGCCAGCAGCTTATCGACAGGGGCTAGGGGAGTCTCCTACGAGCAGTACTTC. Protein: CASSLSTGARGVSYEQYF.

The chain recombines TRBV19 with TRBJ1-5; possible D gene TRBD1, 5 bases. Germline CDR1 and CDR2: LNHDA and SQIVND (reference sequence). The V and J ends lost 4 bases and 2 bases respectively, with 9 bases between them. The CDR3 length is 14 residues. In nucleotides, the CDR3 is TGTGCCAGTAGTAGGCAGGGTGGCAATCAGCCCCAGCATTTT. Protein sequence: CASSRQGGNQPQHF.

The V call is TRBV19, the J call TRBJ1-6; D possibly corresponds to TRBD1 (6 bases). There are 19 residues in the CDR3. V was pared by 6 bases and J by 0 bases, with 21 bases between. Germline assignment: CDR1 LNHDA and CDR2 SQIVND (reference sequence). CDR3 amino acids: CASSYGGTPTSSYNSPLHF. The CDR3 DNA reads TGTGCCAGTAGCTACGGGGGGACACCTACTAGCTCCTATAATTCACCCCTCCACTTT.

This clone appeared a few times. The V gene is TRBV5-1, the J gene TRBJ1-4; possible D gene TRBD1, 5 bases. V lost 4 bases and J 8 bases, leaving 15 bases between the germline ends. CDR3 length equals 14 residues. Germline V gene data show CDR1 as SGHRS and CDR2 as YFSETQ. The CDR3 here is CASSPGTGREKLFF. CDR3 coding DNA: TGCGCCAGCAGCCCCGGTACAGGAAGGGAAAAACTGTTTTTT.